Sequencing of this T cell receptor (beta chain) was carried out in a study of T-cell reconstitution after alpha-beta-depleted transplantation in children (dated by TCRdb to about 2016). General notes on the study: Using TCR repertoire profiling, the study followed T-cell immune reconstitution in a quantitative way in children after TCRalphabeta/CD19-depleted allogeneic hematopoietic cell transplantation.

Library creation used PCR. The sequencer was an Illumina HiSeq 2500. To normalize quantification of the TCRbeta repertoire, the TCR libraries were built with molecular barcoding that relied on unique molecular identifiers. Using fastp at Q25 and MiXCR, TCRdb reprocessed the public reads and kept productive beta chains. Each CDR3 protein gets just one entry, which takes the most common genes and DNA from the rows behind it. Here the sample has 220,000 or so distinct CDR3 sequences; around 7.8% occur a single time. Of the sample, nearly 6.5% falls within the top ten clones. This clonotype was counted ten times or more. The antigen this receptor binds is unknown. A read error may account for a junction end that differs from germline. The full study reports these points: The apparently early recovery of alphabetaT-cell counts about two months after transplant reportedly depended on only several hundred rapidly expanded clones that came from non-depleted graft cells. The frequencies of hyperexpanded clones fell over the following months, and after one year, T-cell counts and TCRbeta diversity were mostly attributed to newly produced T cells. The high TCRbeta diversity at day 60 in some patients was ascribed to recipient T cells and intrathymic progenitors that had survived conditioning.

Including the terminal cysteine and phenylalanine, the CDR3 comprises 13 residues. Only the CDR3 region is kept as DNA, spanning 39 bases read in frame from base 1. Per the germline V gene, MNHNS is the CDR1 and SASEGT is the CDR2. This sample's treatment or condition label indicates: allogeneic hematopoietic cell transplantation with graft depleted of TCRalphabeta T cells and CD19 B cells. TCRalphabeta/CD19-depleted allogeneic hematopoietic cell grafts were given to the transplant recipients, all of whom were children. Sample: PBMCs, mostly from graft donor cells, taken 180 days after TCRalphabeta/CD19-depleted stem cell transplant. This chain is built from TRBV6-1 and TRBJ2-7; TRBD1 matches 7 bases in the middle. This TCR was sampled from a male patient younger than 18 who had a stem cell transplant for acute lymphoblastic leukemia, so the T cells may come from the graft donor. The CDR3 loop reads CVSSERTGYEQYF. The DNA is as follows: TGTGTCAGCAGTGAAAGGACAGGCTACGAGCAGTACTTC.